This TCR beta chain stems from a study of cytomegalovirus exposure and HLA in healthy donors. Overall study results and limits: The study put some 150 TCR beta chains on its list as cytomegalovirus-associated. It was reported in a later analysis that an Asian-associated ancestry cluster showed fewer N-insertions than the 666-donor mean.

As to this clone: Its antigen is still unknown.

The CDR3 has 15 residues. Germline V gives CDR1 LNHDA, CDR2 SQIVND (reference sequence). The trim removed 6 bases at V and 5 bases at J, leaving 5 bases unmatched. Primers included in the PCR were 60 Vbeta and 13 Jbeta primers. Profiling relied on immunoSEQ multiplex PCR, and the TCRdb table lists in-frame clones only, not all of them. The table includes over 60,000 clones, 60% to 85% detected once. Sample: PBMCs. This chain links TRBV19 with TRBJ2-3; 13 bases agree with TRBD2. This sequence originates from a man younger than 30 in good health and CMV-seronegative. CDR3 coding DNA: TGTGCCAGTAGAAAGGGACTAGCGGGGAGAGATACGCAGTATTTT. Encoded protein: CASRKGLAGRDTQYF.